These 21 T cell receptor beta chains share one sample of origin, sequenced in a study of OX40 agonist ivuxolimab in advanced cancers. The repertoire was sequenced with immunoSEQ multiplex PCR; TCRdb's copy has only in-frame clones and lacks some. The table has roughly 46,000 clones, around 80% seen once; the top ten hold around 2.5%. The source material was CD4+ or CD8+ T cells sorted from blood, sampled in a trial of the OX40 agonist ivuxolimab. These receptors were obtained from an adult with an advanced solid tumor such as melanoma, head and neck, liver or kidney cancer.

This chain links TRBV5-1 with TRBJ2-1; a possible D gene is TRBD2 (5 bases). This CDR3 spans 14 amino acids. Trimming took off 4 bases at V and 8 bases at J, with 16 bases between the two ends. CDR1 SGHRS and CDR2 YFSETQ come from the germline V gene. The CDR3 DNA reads TGCGCCAGCAGCCACGGAACTAGTAGGTATGAGCAGTTCTTC. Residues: CASSHGTSRYEQFF.

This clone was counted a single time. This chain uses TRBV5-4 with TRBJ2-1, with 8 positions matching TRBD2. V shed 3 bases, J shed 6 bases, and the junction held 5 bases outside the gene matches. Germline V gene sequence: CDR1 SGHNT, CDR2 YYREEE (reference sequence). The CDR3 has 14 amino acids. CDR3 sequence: CASSSSGYVNEQFF. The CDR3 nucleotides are TGTGCCAGCAGCTCTAGCGGGTATGTCAATGAGCAGTTCTTC. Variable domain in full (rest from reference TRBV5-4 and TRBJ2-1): ETGVTQSPTHLIKTRGQQVTLRCSSQSGHNTVSWYQQALGQGPQFIFQYYREEENGRGNFPPRFSGLQFPNYSSELNVNALELDDSALYLCASSSSGYVNEQFFGPGTRLTVL.

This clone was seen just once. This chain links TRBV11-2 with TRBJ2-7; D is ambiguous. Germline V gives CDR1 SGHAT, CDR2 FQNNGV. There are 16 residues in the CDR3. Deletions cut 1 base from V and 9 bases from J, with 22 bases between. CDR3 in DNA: TGTGCCAGCAGCTTAGTCACATCCGGCCCCTCCAAGGGGCAGTACTTC. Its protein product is CASSLVTSGPSKGQYF.

The CDR3 region is CSVALSPTDTQYF. Written as DNA, the CDR3 is TGCAGCGTCGCACTCAGCCCCACAGATACGCAGTATTTT. The chain uses TRBV29-1 and TRBJ2-3; D gene unclear. CDR3 length: 13 residues. V was shortened by 6 bases and J by 2 bases, with 12 bases between the two germline ends. CDR1 is SQVTM, CDR2 ANQGSEA, per germline.

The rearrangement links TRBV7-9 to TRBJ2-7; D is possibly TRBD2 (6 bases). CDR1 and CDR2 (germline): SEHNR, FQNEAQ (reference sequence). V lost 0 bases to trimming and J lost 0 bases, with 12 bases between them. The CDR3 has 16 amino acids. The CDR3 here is CASSLAGLTLSYEQYF. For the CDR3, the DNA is TGTGCCAGCAGCTTAGCCGGACTAACACTCTCCTACGAGCAGTACTTC.

CDR3 loop: CASSPHDEQFF. CDR3 coding DNA: TGTGCCAGCAGCCCTCATGATGAGCAGTTCTTC. The rearrangement joins TRBV7-2 to TRBJ2-1; D not resolved. The ends were cut back, 5 bases at V and 8 bases at J, with 7 bases in the middle. This CDR3 is built from 11 residues. The germline CDR1 and CDR2 sequences are SGHTA and FQGNSA.

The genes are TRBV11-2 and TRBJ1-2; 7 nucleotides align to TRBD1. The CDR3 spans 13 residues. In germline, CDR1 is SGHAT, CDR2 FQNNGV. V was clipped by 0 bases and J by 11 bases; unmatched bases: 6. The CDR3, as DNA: TGTGCCAGCAGCTTAGATCTCGGGGGACAGTACACCTTC. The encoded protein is CASSLDLGGQYTF.

CDR3 nucleotides: TGTGCCAGCAGACAGGGGTGGAACACTGAAGCTTTCTTT. Its translation: CASRQGWNTEAFF. The genes are TRBV6-6 and TRBJ1-1, with TRBD1 matching over 7 bases. The CDR3 totals 13 residues. Germline-derived CDR1 and CDR2 are MNHNY and SVGAGI (reference sequence). V was clipped by 6 bases and J by 1 base; unmatched bases: 2.

The CDR3, as DNA: TGTGCCGGCGGGGGGGGGATCCCCTACGAGCAGTACTTC. Translation gives CAGGGGIPYEQYF. This chain links TRBV5-8 with TRBJ2-7; 9 bases align to TRBD2. Germline V CDR1 and CDR2: SGHTS, YDEGEE. The junction had 7 bases not matched to a gene; V was cut back by 10 bases and J by 2 bases. The CDR3 runs 13 residues.

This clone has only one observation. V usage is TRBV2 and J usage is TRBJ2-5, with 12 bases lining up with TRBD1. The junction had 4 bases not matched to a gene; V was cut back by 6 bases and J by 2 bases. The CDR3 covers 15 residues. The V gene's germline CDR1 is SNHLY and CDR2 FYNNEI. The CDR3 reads CASRGQGASQETQYF. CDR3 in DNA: TGTGCCAGCAGGGGACAGGGGGCCTCACAAGAGACCCAGTACTTC.

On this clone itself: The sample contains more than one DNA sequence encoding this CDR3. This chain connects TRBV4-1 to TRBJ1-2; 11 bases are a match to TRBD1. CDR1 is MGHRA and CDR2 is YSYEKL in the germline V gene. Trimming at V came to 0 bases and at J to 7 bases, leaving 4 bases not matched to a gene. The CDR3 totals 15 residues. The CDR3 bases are TGCGCCAGCAGCCAAGAAGGACAGGGGGCAGGTGGCTACACCTTC. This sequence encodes CASSQEGQGAGGYTF.

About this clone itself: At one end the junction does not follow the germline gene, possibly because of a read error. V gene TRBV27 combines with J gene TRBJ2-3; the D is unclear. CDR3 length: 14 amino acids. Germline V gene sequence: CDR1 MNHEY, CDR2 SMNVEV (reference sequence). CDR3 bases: TGTGCCGGCAGTATTGCAACGAAGGCAGATACGCAGTATTTT. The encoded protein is CAGSIATKADTQYF.

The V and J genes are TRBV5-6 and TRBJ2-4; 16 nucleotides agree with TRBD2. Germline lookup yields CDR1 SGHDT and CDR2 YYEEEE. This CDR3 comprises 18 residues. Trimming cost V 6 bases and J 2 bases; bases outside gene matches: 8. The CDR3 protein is CASTSGLAGGPTKNIQYF. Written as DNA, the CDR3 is TGTGCCAGCACCTCGGGACTAGCGGGAGGGCCGACCAAAAACATTCAGTACTTC.

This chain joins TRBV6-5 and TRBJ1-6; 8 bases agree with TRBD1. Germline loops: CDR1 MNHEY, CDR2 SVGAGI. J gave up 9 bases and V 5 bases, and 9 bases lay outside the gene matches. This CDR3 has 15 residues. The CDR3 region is CASSRETGEGSPLHF. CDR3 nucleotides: TGTGCCAGCAGTCGAGAGACAGGGGAAGGTTCACCCCTCCACTTT.

CDR3 DNA sequence: TGCGCCAGCAGCCTATTTTTTAACAGGGTCTCTGGGGCCAACGTCCTGACTTTC. Encoded protein: CASSLFFNRVSGANVLTF. V gene TRBV4-3 combines with J gene TRBJ2-6; D may be TRBD1 (6 bases). The V gene lost 4 bases and the J gene lost 0 bases, with 16 bases spanning the gap. The CDR3 has 18 residues. Germline lookup yields CDR1 LGHNA and CDR2 YSLEER.

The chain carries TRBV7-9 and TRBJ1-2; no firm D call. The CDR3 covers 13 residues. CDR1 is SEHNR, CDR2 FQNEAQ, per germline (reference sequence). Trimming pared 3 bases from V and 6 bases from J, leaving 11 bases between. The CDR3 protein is CASSFREGDGYTF. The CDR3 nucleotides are TGTGCCAGCAGCTTTAGGGAGGGTGATGGCTACACCTTC.

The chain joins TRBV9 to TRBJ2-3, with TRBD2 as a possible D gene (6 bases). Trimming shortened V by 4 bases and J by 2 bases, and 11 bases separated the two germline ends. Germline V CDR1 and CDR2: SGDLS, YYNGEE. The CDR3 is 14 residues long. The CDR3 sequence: CASSSGGLTDTQYF. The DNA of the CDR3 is TGTGCCAGCAGCTCCGGAGGGCTCACAGATACGCAGTATTTT.

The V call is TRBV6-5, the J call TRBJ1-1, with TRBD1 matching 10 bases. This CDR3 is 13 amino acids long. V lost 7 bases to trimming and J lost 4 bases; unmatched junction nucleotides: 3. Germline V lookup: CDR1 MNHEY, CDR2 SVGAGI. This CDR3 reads CASTRQGATEAFF. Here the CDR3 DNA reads TGTGCCAGCACCCGACAGGGGGCCACTGAAGCTTTCTTT.

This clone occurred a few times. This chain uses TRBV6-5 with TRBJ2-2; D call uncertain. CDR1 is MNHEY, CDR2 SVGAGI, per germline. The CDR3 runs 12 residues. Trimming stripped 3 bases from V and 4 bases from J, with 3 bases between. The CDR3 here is CASSYGTGELFF. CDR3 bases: TGTGCCAGCAGTTATGGCACCGGGGAGCTGTTTTTT.

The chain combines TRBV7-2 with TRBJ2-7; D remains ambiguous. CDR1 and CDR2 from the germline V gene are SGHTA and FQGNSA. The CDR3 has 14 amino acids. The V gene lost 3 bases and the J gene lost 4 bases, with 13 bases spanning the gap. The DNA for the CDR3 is TGTGCCAGCAGCTTTTATGGCAGAAATTACGAGCAGTACTTC. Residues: CASSFYGRNYEQYF.

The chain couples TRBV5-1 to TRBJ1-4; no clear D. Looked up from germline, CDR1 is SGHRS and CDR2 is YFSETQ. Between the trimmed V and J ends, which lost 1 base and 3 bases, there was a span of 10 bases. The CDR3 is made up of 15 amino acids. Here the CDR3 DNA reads TGCGCCAGCAGCTTGTTAGACGCCTCTAATGAAAAACTGTTTTTT. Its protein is CASSLLDASNEKLFF.